Given below is one T cell receptor (beta chain) in context. Its antigen is still unknown. No much larger clone exists at a distance of one base, and base qualities are not known. The CDR3 sequence holds 16 residues, the cysteine and phenylalanine included. The sequence is cut down to CDR3 DNA, 48 bases in frame from base 1. From V the trimming removes 0 bases and from J it removes 3 bases, while the gene matches leave 4 bases of the junction unaccounted for. The germline V gene provides CDR1 MRHNA and CDR2 SNTAGT. Using the deep immunoSEQ assay, TCR CDR3 regions were amplified from genomic DNA by multiplex PCR. Genomic DNA extracted from each cell subset was distributed evenly over all wells of several immunoSEQ 96-well plates, and each plate served as one replicate. Each replicate PCR for sorted subsets received approximately 200 ng genomic DNA, equal to tens of thousands of T cell genomes. Purified libraries were measured with a Qubit 3.0 fluorometer, size-checked on a Bioanalyzer 2100, and measured again with the KAPA Library Quantification kit. Every immunoSEQ 96-well plate was sequenced on a separate single-read 150-cycle Illumina NextSeq 550 flow cell. Turning to the authors' computational methods: Because the immunoSEQ output held only junctional sequences and lacked quality scores, the filtering could not match the filtering applied to full-length reads. Sequences were annotated with PyIR, a Python wrapper for IgBLAST v1.9, and V/J genes and CDR3 were assigned using IMGT germline references. Reads with weak V/J assignments (E-value above 1e-6), missing CDR3, stop codons, out-of-frame junctions, or ambiguous translated residues were removed. V3J clonotypes were defined by identical inferred V gene, J gene, and CDR3 amino acid sequence. Percentage overlap between repertoires was computed as shared unique clonotypes divided by the size of the smaller repertoire. Repertoire richness was assessed with RTK rarefaction, the Chao1 estimator, and Recon v2.1 estimates of unobserved clonotypes. Generation probabilities for all TCRbeta clonotypes obtained by the gDNA method from four donors were computed using OLGA. As stored in TCRdb, this immuneACCESS dataset retains in-frame rearrangements with V and J assigned. A fraction of the clones does not appear; measured against another copy, unresolved V genes explain less than half of the discrepancy, and the remainder lacks a known reason. That table furnishes V, J and clone size, whereas the DNA furnished D and trimming. In all, the sample holds about 1.5 million clones, and over 95% of those were seen once. In total, the top ten clones hold approximately 1.1% of the sample.

Healthy HIV-negative adults with no recently reported acute infections or vaccinations were included as donors. Only Caucasian adults living in Nashville, Tennessee, USA were represented among the donors. Magnetic negative selection was used to enrich CD4+ T cells, after which naive cells were positively selected on CD45RA and the negative fraction became the memory subset. Blood was collected by leukapheresis, and PBMCs were isolated by Ficoll-Histopaque density gradient centrifugation and then cryopreserved in liquid nitrogen vapor phase. Analytical flow cytometry was used to check the purity and quantity of each magnetically sorted T cell population. Genomic DNA was isolated from every sorted fraction and measured by UV absorbance on a Nanodrop 2000c. The record originates from a study of shared clonotypes between healthy human individuals (dated by TCRdb to the early 2020s). Background for the entire study: The cohort included a few men and a couple of women between 18 and 49 years of age. For each donor, CD4 naive and CD4 memory were each run on three plates, CD8 naive on two plates, and CD8 memory on one plate. Each donor's leukapheresis produced roughly between roughly 0.85 and 9.5 billion PBMCs. To increase sequencing depth and limit assay-specific biases, different laboratories used diverse techniques to prepare libraries and sequence TCR repertoires. To estimate repertoire size and how much clonotype sharing occurs between individuals, the study deeply sequenced the blood TCR repertoires of five healthy adults. General findings and caveats noted by the study authors: Sharing across several donors was observed for approximately 4.6% of naive CD4, over 3% of naive CD8, over 2% of memory CD4, and around 0.4% of memory CD8 clonotypes. Compared with non-shared clonotypes, the clonotypes found in all four sorted-subset donors had higher generation probabilities. Because the study included only a small number of donors, the genetic and exposure-history diversity represented was limited. Sampling was restricted to blood, and TCR repertoires in tissues likely differ from the TCR repertoires found in blood. Estimated clonotype richness was generally larger for naive than for memory subsets. Based on pairwise subsampling, the degree of clonotype sharing among donors was expected to be affected by sequencing depth. Incomplete sequencing was indicated by rarefaction of sorted-subset datasets, despite the large sequencing depth.

The V and J genes are TRBV6-4 and TRBJ2-3, with 9 bases aligning to TRBD2. The sequence was obtained from a man aged 25 to 40 in good health. Sequenced: naive CD4+ T cells sorted from blood. The meaning of the sample's cell subset or site label: CD45RA+ positively selected. The CDR3 is CASSDSYSGSTDTQYF. The DNA reads as follows: TGTGCCAGCAGTGACTCGTATAGCGGGAGTACAGATACGCAGTATTTT.